These 9 T cell receptor beta chains originate from one sample sequenced in a study of control samples from healthy donors and cancer patients. The assay was immunoSEQ multiplex PCR, and TCRdb's table has in-frame clones only and misses some. The table records roughly 92,000 clones, approximately 88% of them present only once. The sequencing input was blood. These receptor sequences come from a woman aged 60 to 75 in good health.

The CDR3 is CSAGQGGGYTF. The CDR3 DNA reads TGCAGTGCTGGACAGGGGGGTGGCTACACCTTC. The V gene is TRBV20-1, the J gene TRBJ1-2; 10 bases fit TRBD1. CDR1 and CDR2 (germline): DFQATT, SNEGSKA (reference sequence). V was pared by 5 bases and J by 7 bases, with 1 base of the junction left unmatched. The CDR3 is 11 amino acids.

The chain has TRBV19 and TRBJ1-1; 7 bases are shared with TRBD1. The V gene's germline CDR1 is LNHDA and CDR2 SQIVND (reference sequence). Trimming took 8 bases from V and 3 from J; bases not matched to a gene: 9. This CDR3 has 14 amino acids. The CDR3 sequence: CASHSEGGYTEAFF. DNA of the CDR3: TGTGCCAGTCACTCCGAAGGGGGCTACACTGAAGCTTTCTTT.

This sequence joins TRBV3-1 (or the pseudogene TRBV3-2) and TRBJ2-3, with D perhaps matching TRBD2 (7 bases). CDR3 size: 15 residues. V lost 1 base, J lost 6 bases, and 14 bases lay in between. Germline values: CDR1 LGHDT, CDR2 YNNKEL (reference sequence). This CDR3 reads CASSQGWTAGDTQYF. The CDR3 DNA reads TGTGCCAGCAGCCAAGGCTGGACAGCGGGGGATACGCAGTATTTT.

This clone is a singleton in its sample. V is TRBV6-2 or TRBV6-3 and J is TRBJ2-5; TRBD2 agrees at 7 bases. The germline V gene encodes CDR1 MNHEY and CDR2 SVGEGT. The CDR3 spans 17 residues. After removal of 1 base from V and 2 bases from J, the junction contained 10 bases not matched to a gene. The CDR3 region has the DNA TGTGCCAGCAGTTACTTACTGGGGCTAGCGGATCAAGAGACCCAGTACTTC. Translated, it gives CASSYLLGLADQETQYF.

About this clone itself: Other DNA sequences in the sample encode the same CDR3. V and J are TRBV7-9 and TRBJ1-5; D not certain. The CDR3 contains 13 residues. The V gene lost 5 bases and the J gene lost 1 base, with 6 bases spanning the gap. Germline V gene data show CDR1 as SEHNR and CDR2 as FQNEAQ (reference sequence). This chain's CDR3 is CASSLESNQPQHF. The CDR3 region has the DNA TGTGCCAGCAGCCTCGAGAGCAATCAGCCCCAGCATTTT.

The V call is TRBV30, the J call TRBJ2-3; D may match TRBD1 or TRBD2 (5 bases each). V was cut by 2 bases and J by 7 bases, with 13 bases left in between. CDR1 is GTSNPN and CDR2 is SVGIG in the germline V gene (reference sequence). The CDR3 totals 13 residues. The CDR3 here is CAWSLQDWNTQYF. Here the CDR3 DNA reads TGTGCCTGGAGTTTACAGGACTGGAATACGCAGTATTTT.

The gene calls are TRBV27 and TRBJ2-5; 7 bases line up with TRBD2. The CDR3 sequence is 15 residues long. With V trimmed by 1 base and J by 5 bases, 7 bases remained unmatched. Germline CDR1 is MNHEY and CDR2 is SMNVEV (reference sequence). The CDR3: CASSLWGGEGETQYF. The CDR3 nucleotides are TGTGCCAGCAGTTTATGGGGCGGGGAGGGGGAGACCCAGTACTTC.

This clone was seen a single time. The chain employs TRBV28 and TRBJ1-2; D is uncertain. The length of the CDR3 is 15 residues. Germline V CDR1 and CDR2: MDHEN, SYDVKM. V lost 3 bases and J lost 2, with 13 bases in between. CDR3 DNA: TGTGCCAGCAGTTTGCCCGCTGGTGCGAACTATGGCTACACCTTC. Translating it yields CASSLPAGANYGYTF.

This clone has a single count. The chain uses TRBV27 and TRBJ2-7; D tentatively reads TRBD1 or TRBD2 (6 bases each). The V end was cut by 5 bases, the J end by 6 bases, with 17 bases between. Germline lookup yields CDR1 MNHEY and CDR2 SMNVEV (reference sequence). This CDR3 has 14 amino acids. This chain's CDR3 is CASSPRPGAGEQYF. DNA for the CDR3: TGTGCCAGCAGTCCCCGGCCGGGGGCCGGCGAGCAGTACTTC.